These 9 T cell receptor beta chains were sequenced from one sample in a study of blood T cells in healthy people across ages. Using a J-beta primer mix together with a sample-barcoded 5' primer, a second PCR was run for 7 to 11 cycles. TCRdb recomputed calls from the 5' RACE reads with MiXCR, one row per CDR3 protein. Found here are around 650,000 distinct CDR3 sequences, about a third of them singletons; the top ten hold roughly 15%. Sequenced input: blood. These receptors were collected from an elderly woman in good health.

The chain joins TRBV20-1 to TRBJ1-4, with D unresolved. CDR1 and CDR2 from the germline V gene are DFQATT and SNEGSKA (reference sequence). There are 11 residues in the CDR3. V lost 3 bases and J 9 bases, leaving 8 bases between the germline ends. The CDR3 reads CSARVSKKLFF. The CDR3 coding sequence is TGCAGTGCTAGGGTCTCTAAAAAACTGTTTTTT.

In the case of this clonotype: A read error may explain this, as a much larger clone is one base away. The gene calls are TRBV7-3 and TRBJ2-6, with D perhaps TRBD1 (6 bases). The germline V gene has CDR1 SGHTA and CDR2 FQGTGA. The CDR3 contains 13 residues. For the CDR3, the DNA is TGTGCCAGCAGCTGGCTGGGGGCCAACGTCCGGACTTTC. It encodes CASSWLGANVRTF.

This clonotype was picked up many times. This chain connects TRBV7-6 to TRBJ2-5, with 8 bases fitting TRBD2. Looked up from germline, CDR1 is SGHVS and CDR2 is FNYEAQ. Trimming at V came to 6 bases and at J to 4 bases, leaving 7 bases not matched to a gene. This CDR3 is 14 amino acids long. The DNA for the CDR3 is TGTGCCAGCAGTAAACCGGGGGGGGCAGAGACCCAGTACTTC. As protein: CASSKPGGAETQYF.

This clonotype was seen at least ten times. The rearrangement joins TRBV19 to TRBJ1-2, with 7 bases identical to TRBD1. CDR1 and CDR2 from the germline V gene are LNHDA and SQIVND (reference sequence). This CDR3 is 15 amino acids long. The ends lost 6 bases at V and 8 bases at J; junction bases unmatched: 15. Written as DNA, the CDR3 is TGTGCCAGTAGGAGGCAGGGGACAGAATCGCGGGGCTACACCTTC. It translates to CASRRQGTESRGYTF.

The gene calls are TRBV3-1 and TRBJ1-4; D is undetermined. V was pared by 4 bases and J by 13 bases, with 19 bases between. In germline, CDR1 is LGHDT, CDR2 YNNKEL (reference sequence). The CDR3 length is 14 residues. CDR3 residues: CASSLNRETALLFF. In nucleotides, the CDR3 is TGTGCCAGCAGCCTAAACCGGGAAACAGCTTTACTGTTTTTT.

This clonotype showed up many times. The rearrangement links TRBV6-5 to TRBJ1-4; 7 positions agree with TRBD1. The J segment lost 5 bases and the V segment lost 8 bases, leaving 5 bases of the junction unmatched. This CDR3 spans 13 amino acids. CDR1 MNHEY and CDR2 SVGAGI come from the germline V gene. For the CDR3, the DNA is TGTGCCAGCCGCCTACAGGGGAATGAAAAACTGTTTTTT. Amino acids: CASRLQGNEKLFF.

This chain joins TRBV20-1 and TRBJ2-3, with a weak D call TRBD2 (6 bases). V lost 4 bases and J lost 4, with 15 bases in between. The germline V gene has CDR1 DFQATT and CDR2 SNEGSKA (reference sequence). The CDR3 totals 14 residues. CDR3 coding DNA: TGCAGTGCTAACCCCGGTAGCGGAGCAGATACGCAGTATTTT. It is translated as CSANPGSGADTQYF.

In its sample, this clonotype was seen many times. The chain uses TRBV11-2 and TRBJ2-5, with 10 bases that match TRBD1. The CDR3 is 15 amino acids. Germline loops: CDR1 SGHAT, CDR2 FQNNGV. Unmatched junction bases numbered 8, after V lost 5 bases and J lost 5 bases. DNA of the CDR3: TGTGCCAGCAGCGACAGGGGGCCCCAGAGGGAGACCCAGTACTTC. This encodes CASSDRGPQRETQYF.

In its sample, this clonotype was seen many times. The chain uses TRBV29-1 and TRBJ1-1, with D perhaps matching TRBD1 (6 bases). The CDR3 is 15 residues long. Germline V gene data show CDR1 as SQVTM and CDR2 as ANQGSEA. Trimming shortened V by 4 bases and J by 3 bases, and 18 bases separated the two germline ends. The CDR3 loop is CSVVLGTGPYTEAFF. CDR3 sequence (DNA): TGCAGCGTTGTATTAGGCACAGGGCCTTACACTGAAGCTTTCTTT.